The source of this TCR beta chain is a study of blood T cell repertoires in COVID-19. Germline V gene lookup returns CDR1 MNHEY and CDR2 SMNVEV (reference sequence). This CDR3 has 15 amino acids. Trimming cost V 3 bases and J 6 bases; bases outside gene matches: 5. Method: immunoSEQ multiplex PCR; TCRdb's copy keeps in-frame clones and lacks some. This sample yields roughly 200,000 clones, of which 70% to 90% are seen a single time; around 1.5% belongs to the top ten. This TCR was recovered from a man between 18 and 29 years old with active or convalescent COVID-19. J is TRBJ1-6 and V is TRBV27; 7 bases agree with TRBD1. The sample was peripheral blood. CDR3 DNA sequence: TGTGCCAGCAGTTTGAGAGACAGGGCTAATTCACCCCTCCACTTT. Translation: CASSLRDRANSPLHF.